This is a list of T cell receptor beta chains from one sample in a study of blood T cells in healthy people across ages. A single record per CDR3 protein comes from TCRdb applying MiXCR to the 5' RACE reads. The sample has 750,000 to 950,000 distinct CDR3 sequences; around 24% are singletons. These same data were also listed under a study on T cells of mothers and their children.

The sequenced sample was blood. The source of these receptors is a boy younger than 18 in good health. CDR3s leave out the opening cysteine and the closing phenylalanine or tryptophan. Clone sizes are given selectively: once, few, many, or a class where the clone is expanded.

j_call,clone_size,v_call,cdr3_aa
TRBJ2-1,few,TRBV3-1,ASATLPGLAGGDNEQF
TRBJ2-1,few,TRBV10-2,ASRQDRGYNEQF
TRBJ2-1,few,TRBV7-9,ASSLSSGAYNGQF
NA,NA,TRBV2,ASRFETQY
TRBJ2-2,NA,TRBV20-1,SAPRRGRGNTGELF
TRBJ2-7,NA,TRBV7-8,ASSSGLAGEGVLQY
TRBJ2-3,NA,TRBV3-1,ASRRGTLGDTQY
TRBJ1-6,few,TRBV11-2,ASSGPGQGAPLH
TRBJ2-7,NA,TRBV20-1,SALISDRSYEQY
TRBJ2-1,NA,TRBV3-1,ASSGSGGRYNEQF
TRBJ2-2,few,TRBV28,ASTLNRDQLNTGELF
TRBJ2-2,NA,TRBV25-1,ASSEFGGTGELF
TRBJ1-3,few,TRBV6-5,ASSYSRGASGNAIY
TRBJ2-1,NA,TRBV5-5,ASSLEGASGYNEQF
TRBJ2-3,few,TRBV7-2,ASSFGLVPDTQY
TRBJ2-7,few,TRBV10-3,AISESPGQTYEQY
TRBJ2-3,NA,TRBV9,ASSETSGGLSDTQY
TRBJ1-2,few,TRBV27,ASKPLLRYGYT
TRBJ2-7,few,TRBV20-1,SASGGALGEQY
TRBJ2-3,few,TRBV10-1,ASSEGDRGLFDTQY
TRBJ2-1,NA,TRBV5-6,ASSAGTGRYNEQF
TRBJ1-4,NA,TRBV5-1,ASSSSNLGQGVGEKLF
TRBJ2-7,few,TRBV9,ASSVGIGSSYEQY
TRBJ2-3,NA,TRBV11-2,ASSLDPLELSTQY
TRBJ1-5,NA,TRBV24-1,ATGRNQPQH
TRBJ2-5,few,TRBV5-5,ASSPGQGAEWETQY
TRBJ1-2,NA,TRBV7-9,ASSSPNNYGYT
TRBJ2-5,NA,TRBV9,ASSGGRATETQY
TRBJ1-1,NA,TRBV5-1,ASSIGPGDTEAF
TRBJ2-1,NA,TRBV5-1,ASSPTLAGGLYNEQF
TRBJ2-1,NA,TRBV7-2,ASSPRLVAGGQGQF
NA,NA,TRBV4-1,ASSQDQRLAGRNEQF
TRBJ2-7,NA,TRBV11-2,ASVGLGGPAFEQY
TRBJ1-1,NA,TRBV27,ASSLAARKRAF
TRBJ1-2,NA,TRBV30,AWSVQAIYGYT
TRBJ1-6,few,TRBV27,ASSLRWGDNSPLH
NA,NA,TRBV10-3,AISEGGRSSYEQY
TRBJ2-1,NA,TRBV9,ASSAPRASSYNEQF
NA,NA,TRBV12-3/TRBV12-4,ASSLNEVEQY
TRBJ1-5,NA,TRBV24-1,ATSDRVKGQPQH
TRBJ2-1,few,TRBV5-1,ASSLSGVVAEQF
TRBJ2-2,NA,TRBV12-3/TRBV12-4,ASGGRLANTGELF
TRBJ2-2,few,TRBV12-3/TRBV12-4,ASTRGANTGELF
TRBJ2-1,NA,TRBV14,ASSQRRDRAYNEQF
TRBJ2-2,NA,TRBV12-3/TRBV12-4,ASSFKIGSNTGELF
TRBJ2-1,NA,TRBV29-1,SVEAGNPYEQF
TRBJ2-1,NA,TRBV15,ATSRDPWRSSYNEQF
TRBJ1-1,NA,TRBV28,ASSLSRENTEAF